Listed below are T cell receptor beta chains from one sample, sequenced in a study of blood T cell repertoires in COVID-19. The method was immunoSEQ multiplex PCR; TCRdb's version includes in-frame clones alone and lacks a portion of them. In the table there are some 120,000 clones, 90% of which are singletons. The sequencing input was peripheral blood. Source of these receptors: a man between 60 and 75 years old with COVID-19, enrolled during active disease. Each CDR3 is given with its conserved first and last residue. The D gene is left open where the match is weak. The size field is filled for only some rows; it gives once, few, many or a size class.

abundance	v_gene	d_gene	j_gene	CDR3aa	CDR3nt
NA	TRBV6-5	TRBD1	TRBJ1-1	CASSYGTGGENTEAFF	TGTGCCAGCAGTTACGGGACAGGGGGCGAAAACACTGAAGCTTTCTTT
few	TRBV5-4	NA	TRBJ2-7	CASSLIGSYEQYF	TGTGCCAGCAGCTTGATCGGGTCCTACGAGCAGTACTTC
NA	TRBV9	TRBD2	TRBJ2-7	CASSVGLAGAEEQYF	TGTGCCAGCAGCGTAGGGCTAGCGGGAGCGGAAGAGCAGTACTTC
NA	TRBV6-5	NA	TRBJ2-7	CASSYSRGGYEQYF	TGTGCCAGCAGTTACTCGAGGGGGGGATACGAGCAGTACTTC
NA	TRBV19	NA	TRBJ1-2	CASSTTADSFAPGYTF	TGTGCCAGTAGTACGACAGCCGACTCTTTCGCGCCCGGCTACACCTTC
NA	TRBV11-2	TRBD1	TRBJ1-5	CASSRGTDNQPQHF	TGTGCCAGCAGTAGGGGGACAGATAATCAGCCCCAGCATTTT
NA	TRBV19	TRBD1	TRBJ1-2	CASSFGQGDGYTF	TGTGCCAGTAGTTTTGGACAGGGAGATGGCTACACCTTC
NA	TRBV27	NA	TRBJ2-5	CASSWRTEETQYF	TGTGCCAGCAGTTGGAGGACAGAAGAGACCCAGTACTTC
NA	TRBV6-5	TRBD1	TRBJ1-3	CASSPNPGQGNTIYF	TGTGCCAGCAGTCCCAACCCGGGACAGGGAAACACCATATATTTT
once	TRBV27	TRBD1	TRBJ1-6	CASRLQGSRSSYNSPLHF	TGTGCCAGCAGGCTACAGGGGTCAAGGAGCTCCTATAATTCACCCCTCCACTTT
NA	TRBV19	TRBD1	TRBJ1-3	CASSSLRDRWNTIYF	TGTGCCAGTAGTAGCCTAAGGGACAGATGGAACACCATATATTTT
NA	TRBV5-5	NA	TRBJ1-3	CASSLEGSSGNTIYF	TGTGCCAGCAGCTTGGAAGGGAGCTCTGGAAACACCATATATTTT
NA	TRBV6-2/TRBV6-3	NA	TRBJ2-1	CASSSLVPYDEQFF	TGTGCCAGCAGCTCACTAGTGCCCTATGATGAGCAGTTCTTC
NA	TRBV28	TRBD1	TRBJ2-2	CASSLSSDRGYTGELFF	TGTGCCAGCAGTTTATCCTCCGACAGGGGGTACACCGGGGAGCTGTTTTTT
NA	TRBV19	NA	TRBJ2-7	CASSIGQGSYEQYF	TGTGCCAGTAGTATAGGTCAGGGCTCCTACGAGCAGTACTTC
NA	TRBV5-1	NA	TRBJ1-1	CASSLTGPASEAFF	TGCGCCAGCAGCCTGACAGGTCCGGCGTCTGAAGCTTTCTTT
NA	TRBV5-4	NA	TRBJ2-3	CASSSQGSTDTQYF	TGTGCCAGCAGCTCACAGGGTAGCACAGATACGCAGTATTTT
NA	TRBV5-5	TRBD1	TRBJ1-6	CASSPGQFTTNSPLHF	TGTGCCAGCAGCCCGGGACAGTTTACAACAAATTCACCCCTCCACTTT
few	TRBV10-1	TRBD2	TRBJ2-1	CASSAWGAGNNEQFF	TGCGCCAGCAGCGCCTGGGGAGCGGGAAACAATGAGCAGTTCTTC
NA	TRBV7-9	TRBD2	TRBJ2-7	CASSLSDAGLAGVNEQYF	TGTGCCAGCAGCTTAAGCGATGCGGGCCTAGCGGGAGTAAACGAGCAGTACTTC
NA	TRBV24-1	TRBD2	TRBJ2-1	CATSDTSGSAYNEQFF	TGTGCCACCAGTGACACTAGCGGGTCCGCCTACAATGAGCAGTTCTTC
NA	TRBV10-3	NA	TRBJ2-1	CAISESEGAPDNEQFF	TGTGCCATCAGTGAGTCGGAGGGGGCACCCGACAATGAGCAGTTCTTC